This TCR beta chain was recorded in a study of T cells in Graves' hyperthyroidism and ophthalmopathy. This clonotype has ten or more counts. Amplified TCR beta CDR3 regions derived from RNA transcripts. An initial round of RT-PCR targeting the TCR CDR3 relied on the HTBI primer set. TCRdb itself ran the multiplex PCR reads through MiXCR, one entry per CDR3 protein. Of fewer than 800,000 distinct CDR3 sequences listed, roughly 15% are singletons. Trimming cost V 2 bases and J 4 bases, with 8 bases left between them. The CDR3 runs to 12 residues. Germline V gene data show CDR1 as DFQATT and CDR2 as SNEGSKA (reference sequence).

This TCR was recovered from a man aged 18 to 29 with Graves' hyperthyroidism. The J gene is TRBJ1-1, the V gene TRBV20-1; perhaps TRBD1 as D (5 bases). The sequenced sample consisted of blood. CDR3 DNA sequence: TGCAGTGCTAGACAGGGCGGCACTGAAGCTTTCTTT. The encoded protein is CSARQGGTEAFF.